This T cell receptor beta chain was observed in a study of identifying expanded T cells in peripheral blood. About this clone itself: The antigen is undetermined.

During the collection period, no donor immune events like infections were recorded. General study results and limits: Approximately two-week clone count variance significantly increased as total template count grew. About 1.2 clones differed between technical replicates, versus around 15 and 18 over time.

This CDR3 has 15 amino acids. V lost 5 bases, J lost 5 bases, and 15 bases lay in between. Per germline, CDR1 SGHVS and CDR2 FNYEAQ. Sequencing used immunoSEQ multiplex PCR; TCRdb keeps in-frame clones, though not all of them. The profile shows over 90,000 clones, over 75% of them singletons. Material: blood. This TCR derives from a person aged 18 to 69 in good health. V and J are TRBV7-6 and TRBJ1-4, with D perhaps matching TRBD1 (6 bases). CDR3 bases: TGTGCCAGCAGCCAGGGGAACAGTCCAAATGAAAAACTGTTTTTT. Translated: CASSQGNSPNEKLFF. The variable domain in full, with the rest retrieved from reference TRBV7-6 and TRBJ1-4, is GAGVSQSPRYKVTKRGQDVALRCDPISGHVSLYWYRQALGQGPEFLTYFNYEAQQDKSGLPNDRFSAERPEGSISTLTIQRTEQRDSAMYRCASSQGNSPNEKLFFGSGTQLSVL.